The 16 T cell receptor beta chains below all came from one sample that was sequenced in a study of T cell changes during pregnancy in multiple sclerosis. Only in-frame clones appear in the TCRdb table, and some are missing; sequencing was by immunoSEQ multiplex PCR. Here the sample spans around 80,000 clones, 94% being singletons. Sequencing was performed on peripheral blood, taken in the second trimester of pregnancy. The origin of the receptors is a female donor in good health, enrolled as a control in a pregnancy study.

The chain couples TRBV19 to TRBJ2-7, with 15 bases identical to TRBD2. Germline V CDR1 and CDR2: LNHDA, SQIVND (reference sequence). Trimming at V came to 4 bases and at J to 3 bases, leaving 4 bases not matched to a gene. The CDR3 length is 16 residues. The CDR3 bases are TGTGCCAGTAGTAGGACTAGCGGGAGGGACTACTACGAGCAGTACTTC. Translation gives CASSRTSGRDYYEQYF.

The rearrangement uses TRBV7-2 and TRBJ1-5; a weak D match, TRBD1 (5 bases). The CDR3 loop spans 13 amino acids. Trimming took off 5 bases at V and 5 bases at J, with 10 bases between the two ends. Germline values: CDR1 SGHTA, CDR2 FQGNSA. The CDR3 sequence: CASSIDRDQPQHF. CDR3 sequence (DNA): TGTGCCAGCAGCATTGACAGAGATCAGCCCCAGCATTTT.

The V gene is TRBV5-1, the J gene TRBJ1-4, with 9 positions matching TRBD1. V lost 4 bases, J lost 6 bases, and 4 bases stayed unmatched. CDR3 length: 14 residues. Looked up from germline, CDR1 is SGHRS and CDR2 is YFSETQ. CDR3 DNA: TGCGCCAGCAGCCAACAGGGGGCGGATGAAAAACTGTTTTTT. This codes for CASSQQGADEKLFF. Supplemented by reference TRBV5-1 and TRBJ1-4, the full variable domain reads KAGVTQTPRYLIKTRGQQVTLSCSPISGHRSVSWYQQTPGQGLQFLFEYFSETQRNKGNFPGRFSGRQFSNSRSEMNVSTLELGDSALYLCASSQQGADEKLFFGSGTQLSVL.

The chain couples TRBV5-1 to TRBJ2-5, with 10 bases aligning to TRBD1. This CDR3 is 14 amino acids long. V shed 4 bases and J 5 bases; nucleotides not matched to a gene: 5. Per germline, CDR1 SGHRS and CDR2 YFSETQ. CDR3 loop: CASSRTGGGETQYF. The CDR3 coding sequence is TGCGCCAGCAGCAGGACAGGGGGAGGGGAGACCCAGTACTTC.

CDR3 sequence: CASSQVQGNTEAFF. In DNA, the CDR3 is TGTGCCAGCAGCCAGGTTCAGGGGAACACTGAAGCTTTCTTT. The rearrangement links TRBV7-8 to TRBJ1-1; D might be TRBD1 (5 bases). There are 14 residues in the CDR3. Per the germline V gene, CDR1 is SGHVS and CDR2 is FQNEAQ. V was trimmed by 5 bases and J by 1 base, leaving 11 bases between them.

The chain recombines TRBV18 with TRBJ1-6; a weak D match, TRBD1 (6 bases). Germline values: CDR1 KGHSH, CDR2 LQKENI. CDR3 size: 15 residues. Between the trimmed V and J ends, which lost 6 bases and 7 bases, there was a span of 16 bases. The CDR3 DNA is TGTGCCAGCTCCCCGTCGGCAGGGGCAAATTCACCCCTCCACTTT. It codes for CASSPSAGANSPLHF.

The chain carries TRBV18 and TRBJ2-2; TRBD2 agrees at 8 bases. The CDR3 extends over 15 amino acids. Germline trimming cut 2 bases from V and 3 bases from J; bases unmatched to any gene: 2. Germline-derived CDR1 and CDR2 are KGHSH and LQKENI. The CDR3 here is CASSPNGRDTGELFF. The CDR3, as DNA: TGTGCCAGCTCACCAAACGGGAGGGACACCGGGGAGCTGTTTTTT.

The CDR3 loop is CASSLQDRVADTQYF. CDR3 DNA: TGCGCCAGCAGCTTGCAGGACAGGGTGGCAGATACGCAGTATTTT. The chain employs TRBV5-1 and TRBJ2-3, with TRBD1 identical over 8 bases. The CDR3 runs to 15 residues. Germline V gene sequence: CDR1 SGHRS, CDR2 YFSETQ. J lost 4 bases, V lost 1 base, and 5 bases had no gene match.

V is TRBV28 and J is TRBJ2-2; D remains unclear. The V end was cut by 3 bases, the J end by 0 bases, with 11 bases between. The CDR3 extends over 16 amino acids. The germline V gene has CDR1 MDHEN and CDR2 SYDVKM. The CDR3 region has the DNA TGTGCCAGCAGTTTTTTCAGGATCTCGAACACCGGGGAGCTGTTTTTT. It encodes CASSFFRISNTGELFF.

The chain recombines TRBV30 with TRBJ2-3, with 12 bases lining up with TRBD1. V lost 7 bases to trimming and J lost 4 bases; unmatched junction nucleotides: 3. The CDR3 spans 13 residues. CDR1 and CDR2 from the germline V gene are GTSNPN and SVGIG (reference sequence). Here the CDR3 reads CAFGTGGPDTQYF. CDR3 coding DNA: TGTGCCTTCGGGACAGGGGGCCCAGATACGCAGTATTTT.

The gene calls are TRBV15 and TRBJ2-1; no reliable D call. The CDR3 runs to 17 residues. Germline CDR1 LNHNV, CDR2 YYDKDF (reference sequence). V was pared by 0 bases and J by 8 bases, with 20 bases between. The CDR3 bases are TGTGCCACCAGCAGAGATAGTCGAAGACTTGGTCCCGATGAGCAGTTCTTC. This sequence encodes CATSRDSRRLGPDEQFF.

J is TRBJ1-2 and V is TRBV6-5, with 9 positions matching TRBD1. The CDR3 is made up of 12 amino acids. The junction had 2 bases not matched to a gene; V was cut back by 6 bases and J by 6 bases. Germline V CDR1 and CDR2: MNHEY, SVGAGI. CDR3 protein: CASRRTGDGYTF. The CDR3 DNA is TGTGCCAGCAGACGGACAGGGGATGGCTACACCTTC.

The rearrangement joins TRBV11-2 to TRBJ1-4; D remains ambiguous. Trimming stripped 0 bases from V and 12 bases from J, with 17 bases between. The CDR3 has 15 amino acids. The germline CDR1 and CDR2 sequences are SGHAT and FQNNGV. CDR3: CASSLEGSFRTQLFF. CDR3 nucleotide sequence: TGTGCCAGCAGCTTAGAGGGCAGTTTTCGAACGCAACTGTTTTTT. Full variable domain (outside the CDR3, taken from reference TRBV11-2 and TRBJ1-4): EAGVAQSPRYKIIEKRQSVAFWCNPISGHATLYWYQQILGQGPKLLIQFQNNGVVDDSQLPKDRFSAERLKGVDSTLKIQPAKLEDSAVYLCASSLEGSFRTQLFFGSGTQLSVL.

This chain joins TRBV7-8 and TRBJ2-7; D is uncertain. The V gene's germline CDR1 is SGHVS and CDR2 FQNEAQ. V dropped 0 bases and J dropped 3 bases, with 18 bases sitting between them. The CDR3 extends over 17 amino acids. The CDR3 region has the DNA TGTGCCAGCAGCTTAGCCTTCCTAGGTTCGCCCAGCTACGAGCAGTACTTC. This encodes CASSLAFLGSPSYEQYF.

The rearrangement links TRBV19 to TRBJ1-5; D remains unclear. The CDR3 totals 15 residues. Germline-derived CDR1 and CDR2 are LNHDA and SQIVND (reference sequence). Deletions cut 5 bases from V and 6 bases from J, with 17 bases between. The CDR3 DNA follows: TGTGCCAGTAGTTTAGGAGCGCTCCAATTTCAGCCCCAGCATTTT. Translating it yields CASSLGALQFQPQHF. The whole variable domain, filled in from reference TRBV19 and TRBJ1-5, reads DGGITQSPKYLFRKEGQNVTLSCEQNLNHDAMYWYRQDPGQGLRLIYYSQIVNDFQKGDIAEGYSVSREKKESFPLTVTSAQKNPTAFYLCASSLGALQFQPQHFGDGTRLSIL.

V is TRBV27 and J is TRBJ1-2; D gene ambiguous. Germline loops: CDR1 MNHEY, CDR2 SMNVEV (reference sequence). The V and J ends lost 5 bases and 5 bases respectively, with 12 bases between them. There are 13 residues in the CDR3. CDR3 in amino acids: CASSGREFYGYTF. CDR3 DNA sequence: TGTGCCAGCAGTGGAAGGGAGTTTTATGGCTACACCTTC.